Below, 21 T cell receptor beta chains from the same sample are listed, as sequenced in a study of blood T cell repertoires in COVID-19. Assay: immunoSEQ multiplex PCR; the TCRdb copy retains only in-frame clones and omits some. The profile shows roughly 130,000 clones, less than 80% of them singletons. Sample: peripheral blood. The receptor set was obtained from a man in his fifties or sixties with acute or convalescent COVID-19.

The table lists this clone with a count of one. The chain uses TRBV7-6 and TRBJ2-1; TRBD2 matches at 7 bases. The CDR3 totals 15 residues. The trim removed 1 base at V and 2 bases at J, leaving 2 bases unmatched. Per germline, CDR1 SGHVS and CDR2 FNYEAQ. Here the CDR3 reads CASSLGGGTYNEQFF. CDR3 nucleotides: TGTGCCAGCAGCTTAGGCGGGGGAACCTACAATGAGCAGTTCTTC. Full variable domain (missing parts from reference TRBV7-6 and TRBJ2-1): GAGVSQSPRYKVTKRGQDVALRCDPISGHVSLYWYRQALGQGPEFLTYFNYEAQQDKSGLPNDRFSAERPEGSISTLTIQRTEQRDSAMYRCASSLGGGTYNEQFFGPGTRLTVL.

The V gene is TRBV19, the J gene TRBJ1-4, with D perhaps TRBD1 (5 bases). The ends were cut back, 5 bases at V and 0 bases at J, with 10 bases in the middle. This CDR3 is 15 amino acids long. Germline V lookup: CDR1 LNHDA, CDR2 SQIVND (reference sequence). The CDR3 is CASSSQGTTNEKLFF. For the CDR3, the DNA is TGTGCCAGTAGTTCCCAGGGCACAACTAATGAAAAACTGTTTTTT.

This clone was detected only a few times. This sequence joins TRBV5-1 and TRBJ2-3; 9 bases match TRBD2. Germline CDR1 and CDR2: SGHRS and YFSETQ. V was pared by 0 bases and J by 5 bases, with 4 bases of the junction left unmatched. The CDR3 contains 15 residues. The CDR3 DNA sequence: TGCGCCAGCAGCTTGGGCGGGAGGGCCGGAGATACGCAGTATTTT. This sequence encodes CASSLGGRAGDTQYF.

The chain couples TRBV7-9 to TRBJ2-5; TRBD1 is a possible D gene (6 bases). The CDR3 extends over 12 amino acids. Germline CDR1 reads SEHNR; CDR2 reads FQNEAQ (reference sequence). V lost 5 bases to trimming and J lost 5 bases, with 9 bases between them. CDR3 sequence reads: CASSEQGETQYF. CDR3 sequence (DNA): TGTGCCAGCAGCGAACAGGGCGAGACCCAGTACTTC.

The chain combines TRBV5-1 with TRBJ1-6, with D possibly matching TRBD1 (6 bases). Germline V lookup: CDR1 SGHRS, CDR2 YFSETQ. This CDR3 is 14 amino acids long. Trimming took 4 bases from V and 7 from J, leaving 12 bases between them. The CDR3 DNA follows: TGCGCCAGCAGCCCCGGACAGTTAAATTCACCCCTCCACTTT. It specifies CASSPGQLNSPLHF.

The rearrangement joins TRBV19 to TRBJ1-1, with TRBD1 matching 10 bases. V was clipped by 4 bases and J by 3 bases; unmatched bases: 2. The germline V gene encodes CDR1 LNHDA and CDR2 SQIVND (reference sequence). The CDR3 runs to 14 residues. The CDR3 protein is CASSTGQGDTEAFF. The CDR3 DNA reads as TGTGCCAGTAGTACTGGACAGGGGGACACTGAAGCTTTCTTT.

About this clone itself: This CDR3 is also generated by other DNA sequences in the sample. The chain is built from TRBV7-8 and TRBJ2-5; TRBD1 matches 8 bases. The CDR3 has 14 residues. Germline V lookup: CDR1 SGHVS, CDR2 FQNEAQ. With 1 base clipped from V and 2 bases from J, the junction kept 0 bases outside the gene matches. The CDR3 protein is CASSLGQGQETQYF. CDR3 DNA: TGTGCCAGCAGCTTAGGACAGGGGCAAGAGACCCAGTACTTC.

This chain joins TRBV6-7 and TRBJ1-1; 8 bases fit TRBD1. TRBV6-7 is filed as an ORF, its function uncertain. Germline trimming cut 10 bases from V and 5 bases from J; bases unmatched to any gene: 9. The CDR3 sequence is 13 residues long. The CDR3, as DNA: TGTGCCACGACAGGGGAGGAGAGAACTGAAGCTTTCTTT. Translated: CATTGEERTEAFF.

V and J are TRBV7-8 and TRBJ2-1; D is possibly TRBD1 (7 bases). V was pared by 2 bases and J by 0 bases, with 11 bases between. In germline, CDR1 is SGHVS, CDR2 FQNEAQ. The CDR3 contains 16 residues. In DNA, the CDR3 is TGTGCCAGCAGCTTATCAGGGGGGCCCTCCTACAATGAGCAGTTCTTC. Residues: CASSLSGGPSYNEQFF.

This chain links TRBV28 with TRBJ1-5, with 10 bases that match TRBD1. Germline V gene lookup returns CDR1 MDHEN and CDR2 SYDVKM. V lost 7 bases and J lost 6; bases outside the gene matches: 6. The CDR3 sequence is 14 residues long. Written as DNA, the CDR3 is TGTGCCAGCACTAAAGGGACAGGGGTTCAGCCCCAGCATTTT. This translates into CASTKGTGVQPQHF.

The gene calls are TRBV6-2 or TRBV6-3 and TRBJ1-2, with D unclear. The CDR3 has 17 amino acids. The germline gives CDR1 MNHEY, CDR2 SVGEGT. Trimming stripped 0 bases from V and 8 bases from J, with 22 bases between. The CDR3: CASSYSKLPQNSAGYTF. In DNA, the CDR3 is TGTGCCAGCAGTTACTCGAAACTTCCACAGAATTCTGCGGGCTACACCTTC.

The chain carries TRBV27 and TRBJ1-5, with D hard to call. The CDR3 has 16 residues. Germline CDR1 is MNHEY and CDR2 is SMNVEV (reference sequence). V lost 1 base and J lost 2, with 12 bases in between. The CDR3 here is CASSLYWAGRNQPQHF. In DNA form, the CDR3 reads TGTGCCAGCAGTTTATACTGGGCGGGCCGCAATCAGCCCCAGCATTTT.

The chain uses TRBV6-5 and TRBJ1-2; TRBD1 agrees at 9 bases. Germline V gene data show CDR1 as MNHEY and CDR2 as SVGAGI. V shed 4 bases and J 5 bases; nucleotides not matched to a gene: 5. This CDR3 has 14 residues. The CDR3 DNA sequence: TGTGCCAGCAGTTTGCAAGACAGGGGGTATGGCTACACCTTC. Protein: CASSLQDRGYGYTF.

This clone was counted only a few times. This chain connects TRBV7-2 to TRBJ1-3, with D tentatively TRBD1 (5 bases). The CDR3 is 18 residues long. Germline V gene sequence: CDR1 SGHTA, CDR2 FQGNSA. Trimming shortened V by 5 bases and J by 2 bases, and 22 bases separated the two germline ends. The CDR3 sequence: CASSPPIFRERTGNTIYF. The CDR3 DNA is TGTGCCAGCAGCCCTCCCATATTCAGGGAAAGGACTGGAAACACCATATATTTT. Full variable domain (outside the CDR3, taken from reference TRBV7-2 and TRBJ1-3): GAGVSQSPSNKVTEKGKDVELRCDPISGHTALYWYRQSLGQGLEFLIYFQGNSAPDKSGLPSDRFSAERTGGSVSTLTIQRTQQEDSAVYLCASSPPIFRERTGNTIYFGEGSWLTVV.

The rearrangement uses TRBV6-1 and TRBJ2-7; D is possibly TRBD1 (6 bases). This CDR3 is 12 amino acids long. The V gene's germline CDR1 is MNHNS and CDR2 SASEGT. Trimming cost V 2 bases and J 5 bases, with 7 bases left between them. CDR3 protein: CASSERDNEQYF. In nucleotides, the CDR3 is TGTGCCAGCAGTGAAAGGGACAACGAGCAGTACTTC.

The V call is TRBV19, the J call TRBJ2-1, with D possibly TRBD2 on 5 matching bases. The CDR3 length is 13 residues. Looked up from germline, CDR1 is LNHDA and CDR2 is SQIVND (reference sequence). V was pared by 6 bases and J by 10 bases, with 16 bases between. The CDR3 coding sequence is TGTGCCAGTAGGGCTAGGACGGGAAACGAGCAGTTCTTC. It specifies CASRARTGNEQFF.

This chain joins TRBV5-5 and TRBJ1-1; D is unclear. The CDR3 is made up of 13 amino acids. V gave up 3 bases and J gave up 0 bases, with 6 bases separating them. Germline V CDR1 and CDR2: SGHKS, YYEKEE (reference sequence). The CDR3 DNA sequence: TGTGCCAGCAGCTACCAGGTGAACACTGAAGCTTTCTTT. Translation: CASSYQVNTEAFF.

This clone has just one count. V gene TRBV7-8 combines with J gene TRBJ2-3, with D tentatively TRBD2 (7 bases). Germline CDR1 and CDR2: SGHVS and FQNEAQ. V was pared by 10 bases and J by 4 bases, with 21 bases between. The CDR3 is made up of 15 amino acids. CDR3 in amino acids: CATRSGRGASDTQYF. The CDR3 nucleotides read TGTGCCACCCGGTCTGGGAGGGGGGCCTCAGATACGCAGTATTTT.

This chain links TRBV7-8 with TRBJ1-1; TRBD1 matches 9 bases. The CDR3 covers 16 residues. Germline V CDR1 and CDR2: SGHVS, FQNEAQ. The ends lost 5 bases at V and 5 bases at J; junction bases unmatched: 12. The CDR3 DNA is TGTGCCAGCAGCACCCGGACAGGGGAAGGCAAAACTGAAGCTTTCTTT. Translating gives CASSTRTGEGKTEAFF.

This clone was seen a handful of times. The chain has TRBV6-1 and TRBJ2-2, with D possibly being TRBD1 (5 bases). The CDR3 runs to 15 residues. The germline CDR1 and CDR2 sequences are MNHNS and SASEGT. V was clipped by 2 bases and J by 3 bases, with 10 bases between them. CDR3 sequence reads: CASSELAGHTGELFF. CDR3 coding DNA: TGTGCCAGCAGTGAACTGGCAGGGCACACCGGGGAGCTGTTTTTT.

To note about this clone: Other DNA sequences in the same sample also yield this CDR3. The chain combines TRBV6-6 with TRBJ1-1, with TRBD1 matching 11 bases. The V segment lost 6 bases and the J segment 5 bases; nucleotides outside the gene matches: 2. CDR3 length equals 13 residues. Germline CDR1 reads MNHNY; CDR2 reads SVGAGI (reference sequence). In DNA, the CDR3 is TGTGCCAGCAGGGGACAGGGGGATACTGAAGCTTTCTTT. It is translated as CASRGQGDTEAFF.